These 8 T cell receptor beta chains were all obtained from the same sample, sequenced in a study of blood T cells in healthy people across ages. Sample-barcoded 5' priming and a J-beta primer mix drove a second PCR of roughly 7 to 11 cycles. In TCRdb, the 5' RACE reads were re-called with MiXCR into one record per CDR3 protein. The table lists about 930,000 distinct CDR3 sequences, 29% of them singletons. These data are also associated with another study on T cells of mothers and their children.

Source material: blood. These receptor sequences come from a woman in her thirties or forties in good health.

CDR3 bases: TGTGCCAGCCTGACGCGGGGGTATCAGCCCCAGCATTTT. Protein sequence: CASLTRGYQPQHF. The chain carries TRBV28 and TRBJ1-5, with a possible D match to TRBD1 (5 bases). Germline assignment: CDR1 MDHEN and CDR2 SYDVKM. The CDR3 is 13 amino acids. Trimming left V 8 bases short and J 5 bases short, with 13 bases between.

The chain recombines TRBV9 with TRBJ1-5; D is unclear. The V gene's germline CDR1 is SGDLS and CDR2 YYNGEE. V was trimmed by 0 bases and J by 3 bases, leaving 10 bases between them. The length of the CDR3 is 15 residues. In DNA, the CDR3 is TGTGCCAGCAGCGTAGATGGCAGTCCCAATCAGCCCCAGCATTTT. Translating it yields CASSVDGSPNQPQHF.

This clonotype has at least ten counts. The chain combines TRBV6-2 or TRBV6-3 with TRBJ2-5; the match to TRBD1 covers 7 bases. The V and J ends lost 5 bases and 6 bases, in that order; junction bases with no gene match: 12. The length of the CDR3 is 15 residues. Germline values: CDR1 MNHEY, CDR2 SVGEGT. This CDR3 reads CASSTTGLDLQTQYF. Here the CDR3 DNA reads TGTGCCAGCAGTACGACAGGGCTCGACCTCCAGACCCAGTACTTC.

The chain combines TRBV7-2 with TRBJ1-2; D is ambiguous. The CDR3 is 13 residues long. Germline CDR1 reads SGHTA; CDR2 reads FQGNSA. The germline V and J ends were trimmed by 2 bases and 8 bases, with 12 bases remaining between them. This chain's CDR3 is CASSLYPDRGYTF. The CDR3 DNA reads as TGTGCCAGCAGCTTATACCCTGATAGGGGCTACACCTTC.

To note about this clonotype: The missing conserved phenylalanine or tryptophan at the end of this CDR3 makes a read error likely. The rearrangement links TRBV12-3 or TRBV12-4 to TRBJ1-5, with 7 bases that match TRBD1. J gave up 6 bases and V 6 bases, and 8 bases lay outside the gene matches. This CDR3 is 14 amino acids long. The CDR3 DNA follows: TGTGCCAGCAGCCCAGGGGGGGCAAGTCAGCCCCAGCATTGT. This codes for CASSPGGASQPQHC.

The sample holds a few counts of this clonotype. The rearrangement uses TRBV7-3 and TRBJ2-5; 7 bases are a match to TRBD2. J lost 11 bases, V lost 1 base, and 28 bases had no gene match. Germline V lookup: CDR1 SGHTA, CDR2 FQGTGA. CDR3 size: 20 residues. As DNA, the CDR3 is TGTGCCAGCAGCTTAAGGCCCTCCGGGGCGGGGGAGCGCACTTACAATGAGCAGTACTTC. As protein: CASSLRPSGAGERTYNEQYF.

V and J are TRBV12-3 or TRBV12-4 and TRBJ2-7; TRBD1 agrees at 9 bases. The length of the CDR3 is 16 residues. The V segment lost 6 bases and the J segment 0 bases; nucleotides outside the gene matches: 9. Here the CDR3 reads CASSRTQGARSYEQYF. The CDR3 nucleotides read TGTGCCAGCAGCCGGACACAGGGGGCCCGCTCCTACGAGCAGTACTTC.

CDR3 sequence reads: CSAPPRGGVNTEAFF. CDR3 nucleotide sequence: TGCAGTGCCCCACCCAGGGGCGGGGTGAACACTGAAGCTTTCTTT. The gene calls are TRBV20-1 and TRBJ1-1, with D tentatively TRBD1 (6 bases). Trimming took off 6 bases at V and 0 bases at J, with 17 bases between the two ends. The CDR3 extends over 15 amino acids. Germline V gene sequence: CDR1 DFQATT, CDR2 SNEGSKA (reference sequence).